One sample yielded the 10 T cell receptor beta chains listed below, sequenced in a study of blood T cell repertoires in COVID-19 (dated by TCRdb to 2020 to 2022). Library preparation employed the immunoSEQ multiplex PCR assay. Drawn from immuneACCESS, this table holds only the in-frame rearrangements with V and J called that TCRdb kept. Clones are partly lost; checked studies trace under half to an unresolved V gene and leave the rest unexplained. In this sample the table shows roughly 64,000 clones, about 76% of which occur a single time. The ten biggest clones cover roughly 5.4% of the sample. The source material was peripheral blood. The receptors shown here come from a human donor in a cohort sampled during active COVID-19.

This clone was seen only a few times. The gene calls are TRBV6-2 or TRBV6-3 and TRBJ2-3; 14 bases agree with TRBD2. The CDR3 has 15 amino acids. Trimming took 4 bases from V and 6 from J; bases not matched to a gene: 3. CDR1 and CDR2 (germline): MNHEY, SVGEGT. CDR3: CASSSGTSGGDTQYF. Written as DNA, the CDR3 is TGTGCCAGCAGTTCCGGGACTAGCGGGGGTGATACGCAGTATTTT.

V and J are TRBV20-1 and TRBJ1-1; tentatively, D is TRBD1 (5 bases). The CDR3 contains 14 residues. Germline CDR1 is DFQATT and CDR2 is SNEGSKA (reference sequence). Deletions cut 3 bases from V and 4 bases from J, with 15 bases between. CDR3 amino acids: CSASPGRVSTEAFF. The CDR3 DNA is TGCAGTGCTAGTCCAGGGAGGGTCAGCACTGAAGCTTTCTTT.

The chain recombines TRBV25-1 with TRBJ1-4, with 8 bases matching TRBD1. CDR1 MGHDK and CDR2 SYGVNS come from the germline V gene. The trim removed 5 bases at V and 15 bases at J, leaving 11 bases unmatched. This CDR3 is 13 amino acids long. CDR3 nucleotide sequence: TGTGCCAGCAGTCGGGCAGGGGGCGTAGGATTGTTTTTT. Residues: CASSRAGGVGLFF.

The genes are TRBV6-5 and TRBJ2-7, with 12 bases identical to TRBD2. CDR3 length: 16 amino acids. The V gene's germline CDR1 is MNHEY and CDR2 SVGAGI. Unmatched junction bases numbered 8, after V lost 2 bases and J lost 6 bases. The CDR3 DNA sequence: TGTGCCAGCAGTTACCTAGCGGGGGGGCCGGGAGCCGAGCAGTACTTC. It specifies CASSYLAGGPGAEQYF.

CDR3 DNA sequence: TGTGCCATCAGTCGACAGCAAGACACTGAAGCTTTCTTT. It specifies CAISRQQDTEAFF. The rearrangement links TRBV10-3 to TRBJ1-1; perhaps TRBD1 as D (5 bases). CDR1 and CDR2 from the germline V gene are ENHRY and SYGVKD. The CDR3 extends over 13 amino acids. Trimming left V 5 bases short and J 3 bases short, with 10 bases between.

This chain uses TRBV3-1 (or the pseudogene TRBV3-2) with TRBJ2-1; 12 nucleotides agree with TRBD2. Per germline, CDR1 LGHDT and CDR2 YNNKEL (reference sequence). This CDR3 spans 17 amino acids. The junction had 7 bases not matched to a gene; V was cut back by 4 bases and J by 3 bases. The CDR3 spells CASSPRTSGDLYNEQFF. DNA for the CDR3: TGTGCCAGCAGCCCCCGGACTAGCGGGGACCTCTACAATGAGCAGTTCTTC.

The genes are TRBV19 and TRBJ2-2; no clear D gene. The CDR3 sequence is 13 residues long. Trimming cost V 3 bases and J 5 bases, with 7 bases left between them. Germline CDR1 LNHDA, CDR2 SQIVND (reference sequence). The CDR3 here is CASSIPRTGELFF. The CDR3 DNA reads TGTGCCAGTAGTATCCCCAGAACCGGGGAGCTGTTTTTT.

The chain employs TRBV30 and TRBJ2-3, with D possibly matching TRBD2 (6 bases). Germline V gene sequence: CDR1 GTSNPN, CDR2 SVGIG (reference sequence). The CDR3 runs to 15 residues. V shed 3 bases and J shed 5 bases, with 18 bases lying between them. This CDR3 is CAWRPGGRGRDTQYF. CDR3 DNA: TGTGCCTGGAGGCCCGGAGGGCGGGGTAGAGATACGCAGTATTTT. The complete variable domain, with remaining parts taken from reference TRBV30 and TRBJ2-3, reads SQTIHQWPATLVQPVGSPLSLECTVEGTSNPNLYWYRQAAGRGLQLLFYSVGIGQISSEVPQNLSASRPQDRQFILSSKKLLLSDSGFYLCAWRPGGRGRDTQYFGPGTRLTVL.

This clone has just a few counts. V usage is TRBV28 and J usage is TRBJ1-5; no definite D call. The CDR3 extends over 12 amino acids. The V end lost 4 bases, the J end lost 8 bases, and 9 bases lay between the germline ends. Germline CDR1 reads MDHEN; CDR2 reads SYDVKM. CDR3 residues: CASSSRHEPQHF. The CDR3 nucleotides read TGTGCCAGCAGTTCCCGACATGAGCCCCAGCATTTT.

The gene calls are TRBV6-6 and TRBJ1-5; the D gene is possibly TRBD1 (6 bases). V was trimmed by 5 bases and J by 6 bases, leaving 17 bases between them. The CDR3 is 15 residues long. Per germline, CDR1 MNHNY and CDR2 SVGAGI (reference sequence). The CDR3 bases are TGTGCCAGCAGTCTTGGGGGGGGCGCCCGTCAGCCCCAGCATTTT. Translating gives CASSLGGGARQPQHF.